This entry features one T cell receptor (beta chain) sequence. V lost 5 bases and J 8 bases, leaving 17 bases between the germline ends. Per germline, CDR1 MNHEY and CDR2 SMNVEV (reference sequence). The CDR3 contains 14 residues. This sample was taken from a study of blood T cell repertoires in COVID-19. For the study at large: COVID-19 samples from acute and convalescent phases originated in the United States, Italy and Spain. PBMCs, B-cell-depleted T cells, or T cells provided the cDNA or gDNA that made up the material.

Authors' analysis steps: Estimated nucleated cell counts came from reference gene primer amplification. Assay: immunoSEQ multiplex PCR; the TCRdb copy retains only in-frame clones and omits some. The DNA gave D and trimming, while V, J and clone size come from that table. The sample consists of about 400,000 clones, roughly 86% of them appearing once. The sequence was obtained from a human donor in a cohort sampled during active COVID-19. What was sequenced was peripheral blood. This chain joins TRBV27 and TRBJ2-3; D is possibly TRBD1 (6 bases). The chain's CDR3 is CASSLLSGVSTQYF. DNA of the CDR3: TGTGCCAGCAGTCTCCTCTCAGGGGTGTCTACGCAGTATTTT.